These T cell receptor beta chains were read from a single sample in a study of T cell responses to AZD1222 COVID-19 vaccine. Repertoires were generated with immunoSEQ multiplex PCR, while TCRdb's copy carries only in-frame clones and drops some. Of 160,000 or so clones in the sample, 94% were seen once. The specimen was peripheral blood, collected 28 days after the second AZD1222 dose. These receptor sequences come from an adult who received the AZD1222 COVID-19 vaccine. The CDR3 runs from the conserved cysteine through the conserved F or W. A D gene is named only where the DNA matches it firmly. Only part of the rows carry a size: once, few, many, or a class if the clone is expanded.

V,size,length,D,J,CDR3,DNA
TRBV3-1/TRBV3-2,-,14,-,TRBJ2-2,CASTSRLITGELFF,TGTGCCAGCACCAGCAGGCTGATCACCGGGGAGCTGTTTTTT
TRBV27,-,15,TRBD1,TRBJ2-1,CASSRTGTSYNEQFF,TGTGCCAGCAGTAGGACAGGAACCTCCTACAATGAGCAGTTCTTC
TRBV2,-,14,-,TRBJ1-2,CASSLGGGGYGYTF,TGTGCCAGCAGTCTCGGCGGGGGGGGCTATGGCTACACCTTC
TRBV5-4,-,14,-,TRBJ2-5,CASSLKSGQETQYF,TGTGCCAGCAGCTTGAAAAGCGGCCAAGAGACCCAGTACTTC
TRBV18,-,15,TRBD1,TRBJ2-7,CASSPWTGSSYEQYF,TGTGCCAGCTCACCTTGGACAGGGAGCTCCTACGAGCAGTACTTC
TRBV18,-,14,-,TRBJ1-5,CASSIGDSNQPQHF,TGTGCCAGCTCTATCGGGGATAGCAATCAGCCCCAGCATTTT
TRBV9,-,14,TRBD1,TRBJ2-5,CASSVDRDRGTQYF,TGTGCCAGCAGCGTAGACCGGGACAGGGGGACCCAGTACTTC
TRBV12-2,-,14,-,TRBJ1-1,CASRLPYGRTEAFF,TGTGCAAGTCGCTTACCGTACGGGCGGACTGAAGCTTTCTTT
TRBV4-3,-,13,-,TRBJ2-7,CASSRTLSYEQYF,TGCGCCAGCAGCCGAACACTCTCCTACGAGCAGTACTTC
TRBV2,-,16,TRBD2,TRBJ2-7,CASSGGLAGGHYEQYF,TGTGCCAGCAGCGGGGGACTAGCGGGAGGGCACTACGAGCAGTACTTC
TRBV10-3,-,18,TRBD2,TRBJ2-7,CAISGASTSGRLTYEQYF,TGTGCCATCAGTGGAGCTTCGACTAGCGGGAGATTAACCTACGAGCAGTACTTC
TRBV28,-,16,TRBD2,TRBJ2-5,CASSLGLAGFQETQYF,TGTGCCAGCAGTTTGGGACTAGCGGGGTTCCAAGAGACCCAGTACTTC
TRBV10-2,-,12,-,TRBJ1-1,CASTTSEFGAFF,TGCGCCAGCACCACCTCGGAGTTTGGAGCTTTCTTT
TRBV7-9,once,12,-,TRBJ1-4,CASSLGGEKLFF,TGTGCCAGCAGCTTAGGAGGTGAAAAACTGTTTTTT
TRBV15,-,16,-,TRBJ1-2,CATSRDVLRGNYGYTF,TGTGCCACCAGCAGAGACGTCCTTCGCGGAAACTATGGCTACACCTTC
TRBV30,-,17,TRBD2,TRBJ2-2,CAWRHPFSGRGTGELFF,TGTGCCTGGAGGCACCCCTTTAGCGGGAGAGGCACCGGGGAGCTGTTTTTT
TRBV6-2/TRBV6-3,-,11,-,TRBJ1-2,CASSYPGTLGF,TGTGCCAGCAGTTACCCCGGGACCCTAGGCTTC
TRBV4-1,-,14,-,TRBJ2-1,CASSPLKQVFEQFF,TGCGCCAGCAGCCCTTTGAAGCAGGTTTTTGAGCAGTTCTTC
TRBV7-9,-,15,-,TRBJ1-2,CASLNWGGTGYGYTF,TGTGCCAGCTTGAATTGGGGGGGCACTGGGTATGGCTACACCTTC
TRBV7-8,-,15,-,TRBJ2-2,CASSLAGTEYGELFF,TGTGCCAGCAGCTTAGCGGGGACTGAGTACGGGGAGCTGTTTTTT
TRBV5-6,-,14,-,TRBJ1-2,CASSTYSANYGYTF,TGTGCCAGCAGCACCTACTCGGCTAACTATGGCTACACCTTC
TRBV27,-,19,TRBD1,TRBJ2-2,CASSLLIPGTGVGAGELFF,TGTGCCAGCAGTTTATTGATTCCGGGGACAGGGGTTGGGGCCGGGGAGCTGTTTTTT
TRBV5-6,-,15,-,TRBJ1-3,CASSLDRVPGNTIYF,TGTGCCAGCAGCTTGGACAGGGTCCCTGGAAACACCATATATTTT